Presented here are 24 T cell receptor beta chains from one specimen sequenced in a study of PD-1 blockade in classical Hodgkin lymphoma. The sample's time point: newly diagnosed, previously untreated cHL patient sample. TCRdb keeps only in-frame clones here, not all; method: immunoSEQ multiplex PCR. This table has 15,000 to 20,000 clones, roughly 90% appearing once. The source material was peripheral blood mononuclear cells (PBMCs). Receptor source: a human donor with classical Hodgkin lymphoma.

V is TRBV29-1 and J is TRBJ1-1; D might be TRBD1 (6 bases). With 1 base removed from V and 7 bases from J, the gap between germline ends came to 13 bases. The CDR3 totals 13 residues. Germline CDR1 reads SQVTM; CDR2 reads ANQGSEA. The CDR3 sequence is CSVEVWTDYEAFF. In DNA, the CDR3 is TGCAGCGTTGAAGTTTGGACAGACTATGAAGCTTTCTTT.

The chain uses TRBV4-3 and TRBJ2-7; TRBD1 agrees at 7 bases. The CDR3 consists of 15 residues. The V gene's germline CDR1 is LGHNA and CDR2 YSLEER. J was trimmed by 0 bases and V by 1 base; bases with no gene match: 3. DNA for the CDR3: TGCGCCAGCAGCCAAGGGGACAGAAGCTCCTACGAGCAGTACTTC. Translation gives CASSQGDRSSYEQYF.

The chain has TRBV5-8 and TRBJ1-1; D is unresolved. The length of the CDR3 is 13 residues. CDR1 and CDR2 from the germline V gene are SGHTS and YDEGEE. With 3 bases removed from V and 6 bases from J, the gap between germline ends came to 12 bases. Here the CDR3 reads CASSSSRGSEAFF. The CDR3 DNA reads as TGTGCCAGCAGCTCCTCCCGGGGTTCTGAAGCTTTCTTT.

The J gene is TRBJ1-4, the V gene TRBV6-5; TRBD1 is a possible D gene (6 bases). Germline values: CDR1 MNHEY, CDR2 SVGAGI. The ends were cut back, 6 bases at V and 4 bases at J, with 12 bases in the middle. The CDR3 consists of 14 residues. As DNA, the CDR3 is TGTGCCAGCAGAACAGGGTCTAGTAATGAAAAACTGTTTTTT. Protein: CASRTGSSNEKLFF.

The rearrangement links TRBV4-3 to TRBJ2-7; possible D gene TRBD2, 6 bases. The CDR3 sequence is 14 residues long. Germline loops: CDR1 LGHNA, CDR2 YSLEER. Trimming shortened V by 4 bases and J by 2 bases, and 12 bases separated the two germline ends. The CDR3 region has the DNA TGCGCCAGCAGCCTGGGACTGGAAACCTACGAGCAGTACTTC. This gives the protein CASSLGLETYEQYF.

The chain joins TRBV18 to TRBJ2-7; D may match TRBD1 or TRBD2 (5 bases each). This CDR3 has 14 amino acids. Trimming cost V 2 bases and J 2 bases, with 10 bases left between them. Germline loops: CDR1 KGHSH, CDR2 LQKENI. The CDR3 nucleotides read TGTGCCAGCTCACCAGGGACGGGTACCTACGAGCAGTACTTC. This translates into CASSPGTGTYEQYF.

This chain uses TRBV19 with TRBJ1-2; D not certain. Germline lookup yields CDR1 LNHDA and CDR2 SQIVND (reference sequence). Trimming removed 4 bases at V and 8 bases at J, with 17 bases between. The CDR3 is 14 amino acids. This CDR3 is CASSRGRQIAGYTF. CDR3 DNA: TGTGCCAGTAGTAGAGGGCGGCAGATAGCCGGCTACACCTTC.

The chain has TRBV5-8 and TRBJ1-4; possibly TRBD1 for D (6 bases). CDR1 and CDR2 (germline): SGHTS, YDEGEE. Trimming took 1 base from V and 1 from J, leaving 14 bases between them. The CDR3 is 17 residues long. This CDR3 is CASSLSRGLRTNEKLFF. DNA of the CDR3: TGTGCCAGCAGCTTGAGCAGGGGTCTTAGAACTAATGAAAAACTGTTTTTT.

The genes are TRBV23-1 and TRBJ2-5; 9 nucleotides line up with TRBD2. TRBV23-1 is placed among ORFs of uncertain function. The CDR3 consists of 17 residues. J was trimmed by 2 bases and V by 2 bases; bases with no gene match: 9. CDR3 in DNA: TGCGCCAGCAGTCAAGGGAGGCCCCTAGCGGGGCAAGAGACCCAGTACTTC. It codes for CASSQGRPLAGQETQYF.

This sequence joins TRBV5-6 and TRBJ1-4; D possibly corresponds to TRBD1 (6 bases). CDR1 is SGHDT and CDR2 is YYEEEE in the germline V gene. Trimming left V 1 base short and J 7 bases short, with 17 bases between. The CDR3 runs 16 residues. CDR3 DNA: TGTGCCAGCAGCTTGTCGGGGGGCCGAAGCAGTGAAAAACTGTTTTTT. This gives the protein CASSLSGGRSSEKLFF.

This chain joins TRBV27 and TRBJ2-7; no clear D gene. Trimming took 4 bases from V and 5 from J, leaving 18 bases between them. The length of the CDR3 is 15 residues. Germline loops: CDR1 MNHEY, CDR2 SMNVEV (reference sequence). This CDR3 is CASSSRLGPKNEQYF. CDR3 in DNA: TGTGCCAGCAGTTCCCGGTTAGGGCCTAAAAACGAGCAGTACTTC.

The chain has TRBV6-1 and TRBJ2-3; D unresolved. Trimming shortened V by 3 bases and J by 2 bases, and 9 bases separated the two germline ends. The CDR3 spans 14 residues. From germline, CDR1 is MNHNS and CDR2 SASEGT. CDR3 bases: TGTGCCAGCAGTGATTCCTGGGCCACAGATACGCAGTATTTT. Protein: CASSDSWATDTQYF.

This sequence joins TRBV28 and TRBJ2-3, with D perhaps given as TRBD1 or TRBD2 (6 bases each). Germline V gene sequence: CDR1 MDHEN, CDR2 SYDVKM. The germline V and J ends were trimmed by 4 bases and 0 bases, with 14 bases remaining between them. The CDR3 extends over 16 amino acids. The CDR3 region is CASSWGADLSTDTQYF. The CDR3 region has the DNA TGTGCCAGCAGTTGGGGGGCGGACTTGAGCACAGATACGCAGTATTTT.

The chain is built from TRBV7-3 and TRBJ2-1; 14 bases are a match to TRBD2. Germline V gene data show CDR1 as SGHTA and CDR2 as FQGTGA. Germline trimming cut 5 bases from V and 7 bases from J; bases unmatched to any gene: 7. This CDR3 comprises 16 residues. The CDR3 DNA is TGTGCCAGCAGCCCAGACGGGACTAGCGGGAGTAATGAGCAGTTCTTC. Translation gives CASSPDGTSGSNEQFF.

The rearrangement joins TRBV7-2 to TRBJ1-6, with 7 nucleotides matching TRBD1. After removal of 5 bases from V and 8 bases from J, the junction contained 3 bases not matched to a gene. Germline V lookup: CDR1 SGHTA, CDR2 FQGNSA. This CDR3 is 13 amino acids long. The CDR3 here is CASSEQGYSPLHF. The CDR3 coding sequence is TGTGCCAGCAGCGAACAGGGGTATTCACCCCTCCACTTT.

The chain carries TRBV13 and TRBJ2-2, with TRBD1 as a possible D gene (5 bases). CDR3 size: 14 residues. V gave up 5 bases and J gave up 3 bases, with 10 bases separating them. The germline V gene encodes CDR1 PRHDT and CDR2 FYEKMQ (reference sequence). The CDR3 is CASSPGHDTGELFF. CDR3 nucleotide sequence: TGTGCCAGCAGCCCAGGACACGACACCGGGGAGCTGTTTTTT. The variable domain in full, completed from reference TRBV13 and TRBJ2-2, reads AAGVIQSPRHLIKEKRETATLKCYPIPRHDTVYWYQQGPGQDPQFLISFYEKMQSDKGSIPDRFSAQQFSDYHSELNMSSLELGDSALYFCASSPGHDTGELFFGEGSRLTVL.

The gene calls are TRBV5-1 and TRBJ2-7, with D unclear. Germline V lookup: CDR1 SGHRS, CDR2 YFSETQ. The CDR3 has 15 amino acids. The V end lost 0 bases, the J end lost 4 bases, and 14 bases lay between the germline ends. DNA of the CDR3: TGCGCCAGCAGCTTGGAAGGGTGGCCCCTATACGAGCAGTACTTC. The encoded protein is CASSLEGWPLYEQYF. The variable domain in full, with the rest retrieved from reference TRBV5-1 and TRBJ2-7, is KAGVTQTPRYLIKTRGQQVTLSCSPISGHRSVSWYQQTPGQGLQFLFEYFSETQRNKGNFPGRFSGRQFSNSRSEMNVSTLELGDSALYLCASSLEGWPLYEQYFGPGTRLTVT.

In its sample, this clone was seen a few times. The chain couples TRBV30 to TRBJ1-2; D perhaps matches TRBD1 (5 bases). Per the germline V gene, CDR1 is GTSNPN and CDR2 is SVGIG (reference sequence). This CDR3 is built from 14 residues. V was pared by 3 bases and J by 3 bases, with 14 bases between. CDR3 nucleotide sequence: TGTGCCTGGAGGATCCGGGGGAATTACTATGGCTACACCTTC. Translated: CAWRIRGNYYGYTF.

The genes are TRBV27 and TRBJ1-5; D is ambiguous. CDR1 is MNHEY, CDR2 SMNVEV, per germline (reference sequence). V was cut by 5 bases and J by 1 base, with 15 bases left in between. The CDR3 sequence is 16 residues long. CDR3 coding DNA: TGTGCCAGCAGTCCCCTCTCGGCGGGAAGCAATCAGCCCCAGCATTTT. Amino acid sequence: CASSPLSAGSNQPQHF.

The rearrangement joins TRBV27 to TRBJ2-5; TRBD1 matches 7 bases. V shed 5 bases, J shed 4 bases, and the junction held 7 bases outside the gene matches. This CDR3 contains 14 residues. Germline V gene data show CDR1 as MNHEY and CDR2 as SMNVEV (reference sequence). The CDR3 reads CASSPRWDRETQYF. Written as DNA, the CDR3 is TGTGCCAGCAGTCCTCGTTGGGACAGAGAGACCCAGTACTTC.

J is TRBJ1-2 and V is TRBV19; D is ambiguous. The CDR3 contains 14 residues. Trimming stripped 3 bases from V and 0 bases from J, with 8 bases between. Per germline, CDR1 LNHDA and CDR2 SQIVND (reference sequence). Written as DNA, the CDR3 is TGTGCCAGTAGTATGACCGGCTCTAACTATGGCTACACCTTC. This encodes CASSMTGSNYGYTF.

The V gene is TRBV5-6, the J gene TRBJ1-1; D unclear. CDR1 and CDR2 from the germline V gene are SGHDT and YYEEEE. CDR3 length: 11 residues. The ends were cut back, 2 bases at V and 8 bases at J, with 7 bases in the middle. CDR3 nucleotide sequence: TGTGCCAGCAGCTTCAAAGAAGAAGCTTTCTTT. Encoded protein: CASSFKEEAFF.

This clone was detected only once. The chain uses TRBV5-1 and TRBJ2-5; 9 bases agree with TRBD1. Germline CDR1 is SGHRS and CDR2 is YFSETQ. The CDR3 has 15 residues. V lost 0 bases and J lost 7; bases outside the gene matches: 7. The DNA of the CDR3 is TGCGCCAGCAGCTTGGCCGGGGACAGGGCGAGGACCCAGTACTTC. It translates to CASSLAGDRARTQYF.

V usage is TRBV28 and J usage is TRBJ2-7, with 7 positions matching TRBD1. The CDR3 totals 15 residues. The ends lost 6 bases at V and 3 bases at J; junction bases unmatched: 11. CDR1 is MDHEN and CDR2 is SYDVKM in the germline V gene. The CDR3 bases are TGTGCCAGCAGAGATCCGGGACAGAATATCTACGAGCAGTACTTC. The encoded protein is CASRDPGQNIYEQYF.